The present TCR beta chain was sequenced within a study of T cell responses to AZD1222 COVID-19 vaccine. For the study at large: Second-dose groups at about 4 or about 12 weeks were pooled. Findings and limits, study-wide: Spike-specific TCR depth and breadth grew after two AZD1222 doses.

Remarks on this clone: Its antigen is still unknown.

V gave up 2 bases and J gave up 4 bases, with 5 bases separating them. This CDR3 is 13 amino acids long. Assay used: immunoSEQ multiplex PCR; TCRdb lists only in-frame clones, some missing. The sample records about 140,000 clones, around 91% being singletons. The TCR was taken from an adult in good health. The gene calls are TRBV12-3 or TRBV12-4 and TRBJ1-4; unclear D gene. Material: peripheral blood, obtained on day 0 of AZD1222 vaccination. DNA for the CDR3: TGTGCCAGCAGTTTACTACTTAATGAAAAACTGTTTTTT. Its translation: CASSLLLNEKLFF.